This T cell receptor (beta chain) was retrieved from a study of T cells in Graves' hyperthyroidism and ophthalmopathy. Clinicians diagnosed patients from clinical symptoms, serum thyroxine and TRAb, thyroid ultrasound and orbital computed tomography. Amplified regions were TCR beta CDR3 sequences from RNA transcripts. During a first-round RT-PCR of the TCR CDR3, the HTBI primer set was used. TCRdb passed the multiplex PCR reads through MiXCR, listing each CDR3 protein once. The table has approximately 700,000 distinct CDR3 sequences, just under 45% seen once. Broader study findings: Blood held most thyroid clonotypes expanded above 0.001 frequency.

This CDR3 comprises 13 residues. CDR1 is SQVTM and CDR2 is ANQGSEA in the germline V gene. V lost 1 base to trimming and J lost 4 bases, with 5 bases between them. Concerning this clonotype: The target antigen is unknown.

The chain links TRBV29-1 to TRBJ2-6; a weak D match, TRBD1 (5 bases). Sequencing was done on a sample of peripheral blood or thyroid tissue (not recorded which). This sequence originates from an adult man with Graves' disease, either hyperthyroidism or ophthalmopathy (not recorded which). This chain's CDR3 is CSVEGQGANVLTF. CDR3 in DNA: TGCAGCGTTGAAGGACAGGGGGCCAACGTCCTGACTTTC.